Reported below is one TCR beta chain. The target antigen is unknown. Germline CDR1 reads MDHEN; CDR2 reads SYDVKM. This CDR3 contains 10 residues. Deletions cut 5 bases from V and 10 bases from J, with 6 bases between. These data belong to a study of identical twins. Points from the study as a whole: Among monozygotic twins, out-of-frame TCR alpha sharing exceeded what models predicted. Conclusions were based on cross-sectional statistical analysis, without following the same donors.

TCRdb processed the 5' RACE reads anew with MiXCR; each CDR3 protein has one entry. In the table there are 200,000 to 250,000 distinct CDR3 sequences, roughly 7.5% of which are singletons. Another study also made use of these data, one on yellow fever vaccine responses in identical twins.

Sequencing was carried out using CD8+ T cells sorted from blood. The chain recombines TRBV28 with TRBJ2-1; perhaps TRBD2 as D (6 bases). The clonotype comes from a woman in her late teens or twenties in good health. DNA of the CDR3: TGTGCCAGCAGTGGGGGGGAGCAGTTCTTC. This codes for CASSGGEQFF.